This T cell receptor beta chain was identified during a study of shared clonotypes between healthy human individuals. Assay: immunoSEQ multiplex PCR; the TCRdb copy retains only in-frame clones and omits some. The sample consists of over a million clones, 95% to 99% of them appearing once. The study enrolled healthy HIV-negative adults without recent acute infections or vaccinations as donors. This TCR derives from a man aged 25-40 years in good health. The material sequenced was naive CD4+ T cells sorted from blood. Subset meaning: CD45RA+ positively selected.

This chain's CDR3 is CASSSIQIYTEAFF. The CDR3 coding sequence is TGTGCCAGCAGTTCAATACAGATTTACACTGAAGCTTTCTTT. The chain combines TRBV6-1 with TRBJ1-1; D remains unclear. V shed 5 bases and J shed 3 bases, with 13 bases lying between them. The CDR3 is 14 residues long. Germline V gives CDR1 MNHNS, CDR2 SASEGT.